This TCR beta chain was obtained from a study of cytomegalovirus exposure and HLA in healthy donors. Vbeta (60) and Jbeta (13) primers were used in the PCR. Some clones are missing from TCRdb's copy, which holds only in-frame ones; the method was immunoSEQ multiplex PCR. The repertoire has fewer than 45,000 clones, roughly 90% of them found once; the top ten carry approximately 2.5%. The CDR3 is 15 residues long. V lost 6 bases, J lost 0 bases, and 12 bases lay in between. Looked up from germline, CDR1 is LNHDA and CDR2 is SQIVND (reference sequence). The rearrangement links TRBV19 to TRBJ1-5; no firm D call. The sequence came from a young woman in good health and CMV-seronegative. The sample taken for sequencing was PBMCs. This chain's CDR3 is CASRLGLLSNQPQHF. CDR3 nucleotides: TGTGCCAGTAGGCTAGGACTCCTTAGCAATCAGCCCCAGCATTTT.